The subject of this entry is one T cell receptor (beta chain). What it binds is not known. This specimen comes from a study of T-cell memory formation after mild COVID-19. Study-wide background: Largely donor-specific sequence clusters came from two donors. Broader study findings: Most CD4+ clones that shrank were in CM and EM, while CD8+ ones turned up in EMRA. There were some responding clones in pre-infection memory, which suggested that cross-reactive memory had joined.

Each CDR3 protein is one row after TCRdb ran MiXCR on the 5' RACE reads. The repertoire holds about 170,000 distinct CDR3 sequences, with 13% as singletons. Sequences were obtained from PBMCs or a T cell subset sorted from them (not recorded which). The origin of this receptor is a man between 18 and 29 years old who had mild COVID-19 (a few samples of this study predate the infection). Cell type and time point are not known.

DNA of the CDR3: TGCGCCAGCAGCTCACCCGGACAGGGCAGGGAGCAGTACTTC. It codes for CASSSPGQGREQYF. This rearrangement joins TRBV5-1 to TRBJ2-7; 8 bases are shared with TRBD1. V trimming: 3 bases; J trimming: 7 bases; junction bases outside the gene matches: 9. The CDR3 is 14 amino acids. From germline, CDR1 is SGHRS and CDR2 YFSETQ.